This T cell receptor (beta chain) was retrieved from a study of T cells in Graves' hyperthyroidism and ophthalmopathy. Many counts were recorded for this clonotype. Authors of the study amplified TCR beta CDR3 regions from RNA transcripts. The primer set for the first-round RT-PCR of the TCR CDR3 was HTBI. One entry per CDR3 protein results from TCRdb running MiXCR on the multiplex PCR reads. Among around 400,000 distinct CDR3 sequences listed, 20% to 30% were seen once. Trimming stripped 5 bases from V and 2 bases from J, with 22 bases between. The V gene's germline CDR1 is MNHNS and CDR2 SASEGT. The CDR3 runs 17 residues. Diagnosis relied on clinical symptoms, serum thyroxine and TRAb, thyroid ultrasound and orbital computed tomography.

The chain couples TRBV6-1 to TRBJ2-7, with no clear D. Specimen: blood. This TCR was sampled from a man aged 45-65 years with Graves' hyperthyroidism. The CDR3 is CASSLRANPGLAYEQYF. CDR3 DNA sequence: TGTGCCAGCAGTCTTAGGGCAAATCCCGGGCTAGCCTACGAGCAGTACTTC.